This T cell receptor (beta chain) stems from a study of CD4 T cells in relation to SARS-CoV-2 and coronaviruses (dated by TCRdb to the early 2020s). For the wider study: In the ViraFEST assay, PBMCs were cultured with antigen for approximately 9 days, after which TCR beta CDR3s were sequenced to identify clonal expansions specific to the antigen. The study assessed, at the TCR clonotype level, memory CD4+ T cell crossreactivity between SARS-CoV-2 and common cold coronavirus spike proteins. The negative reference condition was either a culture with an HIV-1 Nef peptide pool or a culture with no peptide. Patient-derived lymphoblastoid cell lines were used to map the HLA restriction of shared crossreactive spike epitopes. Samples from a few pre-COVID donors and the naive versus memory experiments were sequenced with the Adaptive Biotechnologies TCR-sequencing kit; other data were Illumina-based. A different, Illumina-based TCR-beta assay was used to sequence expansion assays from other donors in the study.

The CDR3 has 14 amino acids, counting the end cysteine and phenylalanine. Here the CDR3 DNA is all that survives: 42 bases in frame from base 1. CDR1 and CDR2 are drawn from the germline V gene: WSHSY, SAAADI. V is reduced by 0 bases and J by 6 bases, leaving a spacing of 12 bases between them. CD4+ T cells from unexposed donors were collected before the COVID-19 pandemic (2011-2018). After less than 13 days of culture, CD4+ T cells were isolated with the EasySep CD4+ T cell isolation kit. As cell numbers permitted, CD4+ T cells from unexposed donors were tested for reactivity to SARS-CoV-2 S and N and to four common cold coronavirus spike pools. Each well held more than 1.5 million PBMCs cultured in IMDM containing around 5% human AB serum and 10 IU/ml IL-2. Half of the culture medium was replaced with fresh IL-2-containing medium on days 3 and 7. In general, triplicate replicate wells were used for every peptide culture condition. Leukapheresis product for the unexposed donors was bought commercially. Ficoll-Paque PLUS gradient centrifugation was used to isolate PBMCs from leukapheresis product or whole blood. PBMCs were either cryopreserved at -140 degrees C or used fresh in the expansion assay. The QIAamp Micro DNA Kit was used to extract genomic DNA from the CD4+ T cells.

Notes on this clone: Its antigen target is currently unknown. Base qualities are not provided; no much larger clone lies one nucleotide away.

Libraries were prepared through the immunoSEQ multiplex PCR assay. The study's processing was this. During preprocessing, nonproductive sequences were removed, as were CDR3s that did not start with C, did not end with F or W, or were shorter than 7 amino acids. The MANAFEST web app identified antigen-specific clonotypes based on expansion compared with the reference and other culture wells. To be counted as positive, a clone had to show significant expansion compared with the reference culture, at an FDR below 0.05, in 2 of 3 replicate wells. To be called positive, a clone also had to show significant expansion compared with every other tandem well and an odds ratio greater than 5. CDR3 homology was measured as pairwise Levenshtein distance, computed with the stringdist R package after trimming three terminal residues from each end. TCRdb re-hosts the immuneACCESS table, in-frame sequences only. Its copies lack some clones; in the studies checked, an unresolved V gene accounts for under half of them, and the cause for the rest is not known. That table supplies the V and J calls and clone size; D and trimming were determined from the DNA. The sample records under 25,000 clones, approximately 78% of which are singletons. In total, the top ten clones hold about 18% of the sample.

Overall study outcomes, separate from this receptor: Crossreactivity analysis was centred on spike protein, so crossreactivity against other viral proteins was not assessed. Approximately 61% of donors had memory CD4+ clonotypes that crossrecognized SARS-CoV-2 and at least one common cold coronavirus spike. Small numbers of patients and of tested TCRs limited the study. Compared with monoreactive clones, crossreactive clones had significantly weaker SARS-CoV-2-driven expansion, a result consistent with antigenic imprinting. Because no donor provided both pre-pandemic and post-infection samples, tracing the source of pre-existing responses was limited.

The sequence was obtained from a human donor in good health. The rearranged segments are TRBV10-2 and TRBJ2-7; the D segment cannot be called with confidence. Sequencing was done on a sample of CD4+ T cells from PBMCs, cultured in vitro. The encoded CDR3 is CASSESETTREQYF. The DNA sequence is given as TGCGCCAGCAGTGAGTCGGAGACGACCCGCGAGCAGTACTTC.